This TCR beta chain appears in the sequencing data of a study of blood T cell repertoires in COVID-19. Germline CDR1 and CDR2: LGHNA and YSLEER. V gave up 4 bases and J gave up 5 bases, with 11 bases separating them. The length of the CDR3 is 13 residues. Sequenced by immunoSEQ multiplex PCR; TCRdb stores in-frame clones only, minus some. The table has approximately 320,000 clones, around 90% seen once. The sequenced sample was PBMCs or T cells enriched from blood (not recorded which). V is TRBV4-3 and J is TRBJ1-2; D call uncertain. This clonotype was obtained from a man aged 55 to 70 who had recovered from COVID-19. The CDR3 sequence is CASSPGEKYGYTF. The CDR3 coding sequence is TGCGCCAGCAGCCCCGGAGAGAAGTATGGCTACACCTTC.